Listed below are T cell receptor beta chains from one sample, sequenced in a study of a mutant IDH1 vaccine in newly diagnosed glioma. Their antigens remain unidentified. Sequencing was performed with immunoSEQ multiplex PCR; in TCRdb, only in-frame clones are kept and a portion is missing. Of under 85,000 clones listed, 75% to 90% are singletons. The source was PBMCs, collected from a glioma patient whose treatment included an IDH1 peptide vaccine. These receptors were obtained from a woman aged 50 to 60 with glioma. The CDR3 runs from the conserved cysteine through the conserved F or W. A D gene is named only where the DNA matches it firmly. The listing skips clone size in some rows; elsewhere it reads once, few, many or a size class.

clone size: .; V gene: TRBV6-5; D gene: TRBD1; J gene: TRBJ2-7; CDR3 DNA: TGTGCCAGCAGTTACTTGAGGGACAGGGCCAACGAGCAGTACTTC; CDR3 protein: CASSYLRDRANEQYF
clone size: .; V gene: TRBV5-1; D gene: TRBD2; J gene: TRBJ2-1; CDR3 DNA: TGCGCCAGCAGCTTGGGCGGGACTAGCGGGAGTTCCCACAATGAGCAGTTCTTC; CDR3 protein: CASSLGGTSGSSHNEQFF
clone size: .; V gene: TRBV29-1; D gene: TRBD2; J gene: TRBJ2-3; CDR3 DNA: TGCAGCGTGAGCGGGGGGGCTAGCGGGAGGGGTGATACGCAGTATTTT; CDR3 protein: CSVSGGASGRGDTQYF
clone size: once; V gene: TRBV11-2; D gene: TRBD1; J gene: TRBJ2-7; CDR3 DNA: TGTGCCAGCAGCTTAGTAAGGGGGCCGGTGATCGAGCAGTACTTC; CDR3 protein: CASSLVRGPVIEQYF
clone size: .; V gene: TRBV19; D gene: TRBD2; J gene: TRBJ2-2; CDR3 DNA: TGTGCCAGTTCTCGACGCGGGGGAAACACCGGGGAGCTGTTTTTT; CDR3 protein: CASSRRGGNTGELFF
clone size: .; V gene: TRBV29-1; D gene: .; J gene: TRBJ2-1; CDR3 DNA: TGCAGCGTTGCTAGCTCCTACAATGAGCAGTTCTTC; CDR3 protein: CSVASSYNEQFF
clone size: .; V gene: TRBV7-3; D gene: TRBD1; J gene: TRBJ2-2; CDR3 DNA: TGTGCCAGCAGCGCCTACAGGGGGCGATCTACCGGGGAGCTGTTTTTT; CDR3 protein: CASSAYRGRSTGELFF
clone size: .; V gene: TRBV29-1; D gene: .; J gene: TRBJ1-2; CDR3 DNA: TGCAGCGTTGCAGTAGGGGCCTATGGCTACACCTTC; CDR3 protein: CSVAVGAYGYTF
clone size: .; V gene: TRBV27; D gene: .; J gene: TRBJ1-2; CDR3 DNA: TGTGCCAGCAGACGGGACGGAAACTATGGCTACACCTTC; CDR3 protein: CASRRDGNYGYTF
clone size: .; V gene: TRBV5-1; D gene: TRBD1; J gene: TRBJ2-5; CDR3 DNA: TGCGCCAGCAGCTTAGGACAGGGGGGCGTCGAGACCCAGTACTTC; CDR3 protein: CASSLGQGGVETQYF
clone size: .; V gene: TRBV10-1; D gene: TRBD1; J gene: TRBJ2-5; CDR3 DNA: TGCGCCAGCAGTGAGTCGAATAGGGGGCATTTGGAGACCCAGTACTTC; CDR3 protein: CASSESNRGHLETQYF
clone size: .; V gene: TRBV5-1; D gene: .; J gene: TRBJ2-1; CDR3 DNA: TGCGCCAGCAGCTTGGGGGCCGGGGCGCCCGGCAATGAGCAGTTCTTC; CDR3 protein: CASSLGAGAPGNEQFF
clone size: .; V gene: TRBV19; D gene: .; J gene: TRBJ2-1; CDR3 DNA: TGTGCCAGTACTCCCAAATCTTGGGTGGGCGAGCAGTTCTTC; CDR3 protein: CASTPKSWVGEQFF